The 23 T cell receptor beta chains reported below all come from one sample, sequenced in a study of shared clonotypes between healthy human individuals. Sequencing was performed with immunoSEQ multiplex PCR; in TCRdb, only in-frame clones are kept and a portion is missing. Counted here are approximately 640,000 clones, 80% to 95% occurring once; the ten biggest clones make up about 33%. Sequenced material: memory CD8+ T cells from PBMCs. Sample subset: CD45RO+ cells pooled with CCR7-negative TemRA cells. Receptor source: a man between 18 and 35 years old in good health. Some clones in this sample may be carry-over from other donors' samples.

The chain uses TRBV19 and TRBJ1-2; D is undetermined. Trimming removed 1 base from V and 6 bases from J, with 9 bases in between. The germline gives CDR1 LNHDA, CDR2 SQIVND (reference sequence). This CDR3 is built from 13 residues. The CDR3 is CASSIAPQDGYTF. The CDR3, as DNA: TGTGCCAGTAGTATAGCACCGCAGGATGGCTACACCTTC.

The J gene is TRBJ2-7, the V gene TRBV7-6, with D perhaps TRBD1 or TRBD2 (5 bases each). Germline loops: CDR1 SGHVS, CDR2 FNYEAQ. This CDR3 is built from 13 residues. V shed 5 bases and J shed 3 bases, with 11 bases lying between them. The CDR3 region is CASSRGENYEQYF. CDR3 DNA sequence: TGTGCCAGCAGCCGAGGGGAAAACTACGAGCAGTACTTC.

J is TRBJ2-1 and V is TRBV5-4; 9 bases fit TRBD2. The trim removed 1 base at V and 1 base at J, leaving 3 bases unmatched. CDR1 and CDR2 from the germline V gene are SGHNT and YYREEE (reference sequence). The CDR3 has 16 amino acids. CDR3 in amino acids: CASSLSTSGSYNEQFF. Written as DNA, the CDR3 is TGTGCCAGCAGCTTGTCGACTAGCGGATCCTACAATGAGCAGTTCTTC.

This chain joins TRBV6-5 and TRBJ1-5; D remains unclear. V lost 5 bases to trimming and J lost 2 bases, with 13 bases between them. Germline values: CDR1 MNHEY, CDR2 SVGAGI. This CDR3 comprises 15 residues. As DNA, the CDR3 is TGTGCCAGCAGTCTGGGCGTTGGGGGCAATCAGCCCCAGCATTTT. Its translation is CASSLGVGGNQPQHF.

The chain employs TRBV7-9 and TRBJ1-3; no reliable D call. The CDR3 has 15 residues. Germline V lookup: CDR1 SEHNR, CDR2 FQNEAQ (reference sequence). V lost 8 bases and J lost 4, with 18 bases in between. The CDR3 here is CASHWDGRGGNTIYF. The CDR3 coding sequence is TGTGCCAGCCACTGGGATGGGCGAGGAGGAAACACCATATATTTT.

This chain connects TRBV28 to TRBJ1-1, with D tentatively TRBD1 (5 bases). Trimming removed 7 bases at V and 8 bases at J, with 14 bases between. Germline V lookup: CDR1 MDHEN, CDR2 SYDVKM. The CDR3 has 12 amino acids. CDR3 amino acids: CASNTRAPEAFF. Here the CDR3 DNA reads TGTGCCAGCAATACCAGGGCCCCCGAAGCTTTCTTT.

Here the CDR3 DNA reads TGTGCCAGCAGCTTAGGCCCAGACTCCTATGGCTACACCTTC. Its translation: CASSLGPDSYGYTF. V is TRBV13 and J is TRBJ1-2; D not resolved. CDR3 length: 14 residues. Germline assignment: CDR1 PRHDT and CDR2 FYEKMQ (reference sequence). Trimming removed 0 bases at V and 4 bases at J, with 9 bases between.

V usage is TRBV4-1 and J usage is TRBJ2-1; D perhaps matches TRBD2 (6 bases). The ends were cut back, 0 bases at V and 3 bases at J, with 9 bases in the middle. The CDR3 length is 15 residues. Per germline, CDR1 MGHRA and CDR2 YSYEKL. The CDR3 region is CASSQDASDYNEQFF. CDR3 sequence (DNA): TGCGCCAGCAGCCAAGATGCTAGCGACTACAATGAGCAGTTCTTC.

This chain joins TRBV19 and TRBJ1-1, with D uncertain. V gave up 9 bases and J gave up 4 bases, with 21 bases separating them. This CDR3 is built from 15 residues. Germline loops: CDR1 LNHDA, CDR2 SQIVND (reference sequence). The CDR3 reads CARTSLQPPGTEAFF. The CDR3 DNA follows: TGTGCCAGGACGTCTTTACAGCCACCAGGCACTGAAGCTTTCTTT.

The chain combines TRBV9 with TRBJ2-1; the D is unclear. The germline V gene has CDR1 SGDLS and CDR2 YYNGEE. V gave up 2 bases and J gave up 5 bases, with 8 bases separating them. This CDR3 is 13 amino acids long. The DNA for the CDR3 is TGTGCCAGCAGCGTTGCTCCCCACAATGAGCAGTTCTTC. This sequence encodes CASSVAPHNEQFF.

The chain recombines TRBV6-5 with TRBJ2-1; no clear D. This CDR3 has 16 amino acids. Germline CDR1 is MNHEY and CDR2 is SVGAGI. Trimming stripped 0 bases from V and 10 bases from J, with 19 bases between. The chain's CDR3 is CASSYSGDPRLGEQFF. CDR3 DNA sequence: TGTGCCAGCAGTTACTCTGGCGACCCGAGGCTCGGCGAGCAGTTCTTC.

This clone was found once. CDR3: CASSQDFHRVGNIQYF. CDR3 nucleotides: TGTGCCAGCAGCCAAGATTTTCACAGGGTCGGGAACATTCAGTACTTC. The chain joins TRBV4-2 to TRBJ2-4, with D maybe TRBD1 (6 bases). Germline V CDR1 and CDR2: LGHNA, YNFKEQ. Between the trimmed V and J ends, which lost 0 bases and 7 bases, there was a span of 16 bases. The CDR3 has 16 amino acids.

The chain joins TRBV9 to TRBJ1-2, with unresolved D. Germline V gene sequence: CDR1 SGDLS, CDR2 YYNGEE. V was trimmed by 3 bases and J by 2 bases, leaving 5 bases between them. The CDR3 runs 12 residues. The CDR3 loop is CASSATNYGYTF. CDR3 sequence (DNA): TGTGCCAGCAGCGCTACCAACTATGGCTACACCTTC. The variable domain in full, completed from reference TRBV9 and TRBJ1-2, reads DSGVTQTPKHLITATGQRVTLRCSPRSGDLSVYWYQQSLDQGLQFLIQYYNGEERAKGNILERFSAQQFPDLHSELNLSSLELGDSALYFCASSATNYGYTFGSGTRLTVV.

In its sample, this clone was seen once. The CDR3 region is CASSPSLGGEQYF. CDR3 DNA: TGTGCCAGCAGTCCATCTCTGGGCGGCGAGCAGTACTTC. V usage is TRBV27 and J usage is TRBJ2-7; D gene unclear. V was trimmed by 5 bases and J by 6 bases, leaving 14 bases between them. Looked up from germline, CDR1 is MNHEY and CDR2 is SMNVEV (reference sequence). The CDR3 totals 13 residues.

This chain's CDR3 is CASTWTGYTGELFF. The CDR3 bases are TGTGCCAGCACTTGGACAGGATACACCGGGGAGCTGTTTTTT. This chain joins TRBV28 and TRBJ2-2, with 7 bases identical to TRBD1. The V and J ends lost 7 bases and 3 bases, in that order; junction bases with no gene match: 5. Germline V gene data show CDR1 as MDHEN and CDR2 as SYDVKM. This CDR3 spans 14 amino acids.

V gene TRBV27 combines with J gene TRBJ2-1, with 8 bases matching TRBD1. V lost 4 bases, J lost 7 bases, and 6 bases stayed unmatched. This CDR3 is built from 14 residues. The V gene's germline CDR1 is MNHEY and CDR2 SMNVEV (reference sequence). Written as DNA, the CDR3 is TGTGCCAGCAGTTCACTCAGGGGGCCGAATGAGCAGTTCTTC. Protein: CASSSLRGPNEQFF.

Points on this clone: This specimen includes other DNA sequences encoding the same CDR3. The genes are TRBV27 and TRBJ1-1; D is perhaps TRBD1 (6 bases). The CDR3 consists of 13 residues. Germline V gene data show CDR1 as MNHEY and CDR2 as SMNVEV (reference sequence). V was clipped by 2 bases and J by 4 bases, with 8 bases between them. In DNA form, the CDR3 reads TGTGCCAGCAGTTTAGGGGGCGCCACTGAAGCTTTCTTT. Protein: CASSLGGATEAFF.

CDR3 nucleotides: TGTGCCAGCAGTCCCCACCCACAGGGAGCCTACGAGCAGTACTTC. This translates into CASSPHPQGAYEQYF. The chain uses TRBV27 and TRBJ2-7; tentative D call: TRBD1 (6 bases). The CDR3 sequence is 15 residues long. CDR1 and CDR2 (germline): MNHEY, SMNVEV (reference sequence). Trimming removed 5 bases at V and 2 bases at J, with 16 bases between.

The chain uses TRBV7-9 and TRBJ2-5, with 7 bases identical to TRBD2. Germline V gene data show CDR1 as SEHNR and CDR2 as FQNEAQ (reference sequence). This CDR3 has 14 amino acids. The junction had 14 bases not matched to a gene; V was cut back by 5 bases and J by 11 bases. Written as DNA, the CDR3 is TGTGCCAGCAGCGGTCCGGGGGGAGTACGTCAGCAGTACTTC. It is translated as CASSGPGGVRQQYF.

This sequence joins TRBV27 and TRBJ1-5, with D hard to call. Trimming shortened V by 6 bases and J by 1 base, and 10 bases separated the two germline ends. The germline V gene encodes CDR1 MNHEY and CDR2 SMNVEV (reference sequence). The CDR3 sequence is 14 residues long. This CDR3 is CASRPLVSNQPQHF. For the CDR3, the DNA is TGTGCCAGCAGGCCCTTAGTGAGCAATCAGCCCCAGCATTTT.

V gene TRBV23-1 combines with J gene TRBJ2-1; 12 bases agree with TRBD2. TRBV23-1 is an open reading frame whose function is uncertain. The CDR3 runs 15 residues. V dropped 7 bases and J dropped 6; count of bases not matched to a gene: 7. The CDR3 protein is CASTPTSGRVNEQFF. The CDR3 coding sequence is TGCGCCAGCACCCCGACTAGCGGGAGAGTCAATGAGCAGTTCTTC.

The gene calls are TRBV28 and TRBJ2-2; 9 nucleotides line up with TRBD2. Germline V CDR1 and CDR2: MDHEN, SYDVKM. Trimming took 7 bases from V and 6 from J; bases not matched to a gene: 6. This CDR3 contains 14 residues. DNA of the CDR3: TGTGCCAGCATAGTAGCGGGAGTTTCCGGGGAGCTGTTTTTT. Protein product: CASIVAGVSGELFF.

This sequence joins TRBV5-5 and TRBJ1-4; the D is unclear. V lost 4 bases and J lost 7, with 14 bases in between. Germline CDR1 reads SGHKS; CDR2 reads YYEKEE (reference sequence). There are 14 residues in the CDR3. Written as DNA, the CDR3 is TGTGCCAGCAGCACCCCGGGCTTTGGTGAAAAACTGTTTTTT. Protein sequence: CASSTPGFGEKLFF.